This T cell receptor (beta chain) was sequenced in a study of blood T cell repertoires in COVID-19. Study overall: In each case, the material was cDNA or gDNA derived from T cells, B-cell-depleted T cells, or PBMCs.

The CDR3 sequence is 14 residues long. V was cut by 1 base and J by 4 bases, with 7 bases left in between. CDR1 and CDR2 (germline): SEHNR, FQNEAQ (reference sequence). This table comes from immunoSEQ multiplex PCR, and its TCRdb copy is limited to in-frame clones, with some not included. Of around 250,000 clones in the sample, roughly 86% are singletons; the top ten hold about 1.5%. This clone was found many times. The source is a woman aged 45-65 years who had recovered from COVID-19. Sequencing input: PBMCs or T cells enriched from blood (not recorded which). The chain joins TRBV7-9 to TRBJ2-2; possible D gene TRBD2, 5 bases. The chain's CDR3 is CASSLERRTGELFF. CDR3 DNA: TGTGCCAGCAGCTTAGAGCGGCGCACCGGGGAGCTGTTTTTT.